The T cell receptor beta chain described here comes from a study of blood T cell repertoires in COVID-19 (dated by TCRdb to between 2020 and 2021). For context, the study as a whole: Samples from collaborators originated in the United States, Italy and Spain and spanned both the acute and convalescent phases of COVID-19. HLA class I and class II types, where available, came from metadata supplied by the sample provider rather than from assay-based typing. The samples were drawn from two sources: the first 160 participants of the ongoing ImmuneRACE study, and some 1,300 subjects contributed by 6 global collaborators. Deeply sampled blood TCRbeta repertoires from subjects exposed to, actively infected with, or recovered from COVID-19 were included in the dataset. The prospective study material was composed of cDNA or gDNA derived from T cells, B-cell-depleted T cells, or PBMCs. A freely available public database, intended as a resource for researchers studying the immune response to SARS-CoV-2, is where the repertoires were released. Sample metadata almost always included a de-identified subject ID, COVID-19 status, age in years and sex. General study outcomes and caveats: How much clinical and demographic metadata was included differed by source and by participant, and the metadata was provided uncurated.

TCRbeta CDR3 regions were amplified from genomic DNA by means of the immunoSEQ Assay, a bias-controlled multiplex PCR. As for the original processing: The number of nucleated cells in each sample was estimated from the amplification of reference gene primers within the assay. To quantify the absolute abundance of each unique TCRbeta CDR3 rearrangement, sequence reads were collapsed and filtered. For each sample, productive Simpson clonality was calculated as the square root of Simpson's diversity index over productive rearrangements. This immuneACCESS table, as held by TCRdb, lists in-frame sequences with V and J called but not all clones. Of the missing ones, under half trace to an unresolved V gene in checked studies; the others have no known cause. The D gene and trimming were derived from the DNA, and the V and J assignments and clone size from that table. The table for this sample lists around 100,000 clones; roughly 80% of them were counted only once. Together, the top ten hold 20% to 25% of the sample.

In regard to this clone: Its antigen target is currently unknown. No much larger clone exists at a distance of one base, and base qualities are not known.

The collaborating institutions used their own protocols to collect whole blood in K2EDTA tubes. Collaborator samples were shipped for TCRbeta analysis as frozen whole blood, isolated PBMCs, or DNA extracted from either sample type. From its cysteine to its phenylalanine, the CDR3 spans 13 amino acids. Just the 39-base CDR3 DNA is kept, in frame starting at base 1. V is pared back by 7 bases and J by 2 bases, with 14 bases lying between the germline termini. The germline V gene specifies SQVTM as CDR1 and ANQGSEA as CDR2. What was sequenced was peripheral blood. The rearrangement combines TRBV29-1 with TRBJ2-5; matching of 6 bases hints at TRBD1 as the D gene. This clonotype was sampled from a man between 70 and 80 years old with active or convalescent COVID-19. The CDR3 region: CSAADSLQETQYF. The sequence in DNA is TGCAGCGCCGCGGACAGCTTACAAGAGACCCAGTACTTC.